The 8 T cell receptor beta chains in this list originate from one sample, sequenced in a study of blood T cells in healthy people across ages. Combining a sample-barcoded 5' primer with a J-beta primer mix, a second PCR ran for about 6 to 12 cycles. TCRdb analysed the 5' RACE reads with MiXCR anew, one entry per CDR3 protein. The sample includes 600,000 to 800,000 distinct CDR3 sequences, roughly 21% seen only once; the top ten take under 4%. The sequencing sample was made of blood. These TCRs come from a man aged 65 to 85 in good health.

The CDR3 here is CASSPQIYEQYF. As DNA, the CDR3 is TGTGCCAGCAGCCCGCAGATTTACGAGCAGTACTTC. The chain employs TRBV6-2 or TRBV6-3 and TRBJ2-7; D uncertain. Germline CDR1 reads MNHEY; CDR2 reads SVGEGT. With 6 bases removed from V and 4 bases from J, the gap between germline ends came to 10 bases. The CDR3 length is 12 residues.

The chain is built from TRBV29-1 and TRBJ2-2, with D maybe TRBD1 (6 bases). The CDR3 sequence is 15 residues long. The V end lost 7 bases, the J end lost 4 bases, and 19 bases lay between the germline ends. Germline V lookup: CDR1 SQVTM, CDR2 ANQGSEA. CDR3 in DNA: TGCAGCGCCCAGGAGCAGGGGAGATTCACCGGGGAGCTGTTTTTT. Translation: CSAQEQGRFTGELFF.

This clonotype was picked up many times. Being one base from a much bigger clone, this may be a read error. The V and J genes are TRBV27 and TRBJ1-4; weak D call: TRBD1 (6 bases). CDR1 MNHEY and CDR2 SMNVEV come from the germline V gene (reference sequence). CDR3 length equals 16 residues. V was clipped by 8 bases and J by 4 bases, with 20 bases between them. As DNA, the CDR3 is TGTGCCAGCGCCCCACAGGGTTATCAGAATAATGAAAAACTGTTTTTT. The encoded protein is CASAPQGYQNNEKLFF.

Many counts were recorded for this clonotype. This chain links TRBV20-1 with TRBJ2-1, with D perhaps being TRBD1 or TRBD2 (6 bases each). Germline V gene sequence: CDR1 DFQATT, CDR2 SNEGSKA (reference sequence). This CDR3 comprises 15 residues. V was pared by 0 bases and J by 10 bases, with 19 bases between. DNA of the CDR3: TGCAGTGCTAGAGATAGGGACACCTGGAGGGGGGAGCAGTTCTTC. It encodes CSARDRDTWRGEQFF.

In this sample, this clonotype turned up a few times. This chain links TRBV18 with TRBJ1-5, with no clear D. From germline, CDR1 is KGHSH and CDR2 LQKENI. The CDR3 covers 14 residues. V lost 5 bases and J 2 bases, leaving 10 bases between the germline ends. This CDR3 is CASSSGNGNQPQHF. In DNA, the CDR3 is TGTGCCAGCTCATCTGGGAACGGCAATCAGCCCCAGCATTTT.

The V gene is TRBV20-1, the J gene TRBJ2-7; no reliable D call. Germline V CDR1 and CDR2: DFQATT, SNEGSKA (reference sequence). Between the trimmed V and J ends, which lost 0 bases and 2 bases, there was a span of 11 bases. The CDR3 has 14 residues. The CDR3 DNA reads TGCAGTGCTAGAGATCCCCATGGTCCCTACGAGCAGTACTTC. It encodes CSARDPHGPYEQYF.

This clonotype was observed a few times. The V gene is TRBV28, the J gene TRBJ2-7, with TRBD2 identical over 11 bases. Germline lookup yields CDR1 MDHEN and CDR2 SYDVKM. With 5 bases clipped from V and 2 bases from J, the junction kept 5 bases outside the gene matches. This CDR3 is 15 amino acids long. CDR3 sequence: CASSATSGSPYEQYF. The CDR3 coding sequence is TGTGCCAGCAGTGCCACTAGCGGGAGTCCCTACGAGCAGTACTTC.

This clonotype was seen a handful of times. This rearrangement joins TRBV30 to TRBJ1-5, with 7 bases matching TRBD1. Germline V gene sequence: CDR1 GTSNPN, CDR2 SVGIG (reference sequence). The CDR3 runs to 13 residues. V lost 1 base to trimming and J lost 7 bases; unmatched junction nucleotides: 4. CDR3 bases: TGTGCCTGGAGTGGACAGGGCGGCCAGCCCCAGCATTTT. The encoded protein is CAWSGQGGQPQHF.